This T cell receptor (beta chain) was sequenced for a study of blood T cell repertoires in COVID-19. Study at large: Acute-phase and convalescent COVID-19 samples originated in the United States, Italy and Spain. The cDNA or gDNA used as material had been derived from T cells, B-cell-depleted T cells, or PBMCs.

The CDR3 loop spans 14 amino acids. V was trimmed by 2 bases and J by 1 base, leaving 8 bases between them. Germline V gives CDR1 MDHEN, CDR2 SYDVKM. Original analysis: Amplification of reference gene primers was used by the study to estimate nucleated cell counts. Only in-frame clones appear in the TCRdb table, and some are missing; sequencing was by immunoSEQ multiplex PCR. That table gives V, J and clone size, and the DNA gave D and trimming. This table holds 100,000 to 120,000 clones, more than 65% found once. The chain carries TRBV28 and TRBJ1-2; possibly TRBD1 for D (6 bases). The sequencing sample was made of peripheral blood. The TCR was taken from a woman of 80 years or more with acute or convalescent COVID-19. DNA for the CDR3: TGTGCCAGCAGTTTAGGACAGAGTAACTATGGCTACACCTTC. It codes for CASSLGQSNYGYTF.